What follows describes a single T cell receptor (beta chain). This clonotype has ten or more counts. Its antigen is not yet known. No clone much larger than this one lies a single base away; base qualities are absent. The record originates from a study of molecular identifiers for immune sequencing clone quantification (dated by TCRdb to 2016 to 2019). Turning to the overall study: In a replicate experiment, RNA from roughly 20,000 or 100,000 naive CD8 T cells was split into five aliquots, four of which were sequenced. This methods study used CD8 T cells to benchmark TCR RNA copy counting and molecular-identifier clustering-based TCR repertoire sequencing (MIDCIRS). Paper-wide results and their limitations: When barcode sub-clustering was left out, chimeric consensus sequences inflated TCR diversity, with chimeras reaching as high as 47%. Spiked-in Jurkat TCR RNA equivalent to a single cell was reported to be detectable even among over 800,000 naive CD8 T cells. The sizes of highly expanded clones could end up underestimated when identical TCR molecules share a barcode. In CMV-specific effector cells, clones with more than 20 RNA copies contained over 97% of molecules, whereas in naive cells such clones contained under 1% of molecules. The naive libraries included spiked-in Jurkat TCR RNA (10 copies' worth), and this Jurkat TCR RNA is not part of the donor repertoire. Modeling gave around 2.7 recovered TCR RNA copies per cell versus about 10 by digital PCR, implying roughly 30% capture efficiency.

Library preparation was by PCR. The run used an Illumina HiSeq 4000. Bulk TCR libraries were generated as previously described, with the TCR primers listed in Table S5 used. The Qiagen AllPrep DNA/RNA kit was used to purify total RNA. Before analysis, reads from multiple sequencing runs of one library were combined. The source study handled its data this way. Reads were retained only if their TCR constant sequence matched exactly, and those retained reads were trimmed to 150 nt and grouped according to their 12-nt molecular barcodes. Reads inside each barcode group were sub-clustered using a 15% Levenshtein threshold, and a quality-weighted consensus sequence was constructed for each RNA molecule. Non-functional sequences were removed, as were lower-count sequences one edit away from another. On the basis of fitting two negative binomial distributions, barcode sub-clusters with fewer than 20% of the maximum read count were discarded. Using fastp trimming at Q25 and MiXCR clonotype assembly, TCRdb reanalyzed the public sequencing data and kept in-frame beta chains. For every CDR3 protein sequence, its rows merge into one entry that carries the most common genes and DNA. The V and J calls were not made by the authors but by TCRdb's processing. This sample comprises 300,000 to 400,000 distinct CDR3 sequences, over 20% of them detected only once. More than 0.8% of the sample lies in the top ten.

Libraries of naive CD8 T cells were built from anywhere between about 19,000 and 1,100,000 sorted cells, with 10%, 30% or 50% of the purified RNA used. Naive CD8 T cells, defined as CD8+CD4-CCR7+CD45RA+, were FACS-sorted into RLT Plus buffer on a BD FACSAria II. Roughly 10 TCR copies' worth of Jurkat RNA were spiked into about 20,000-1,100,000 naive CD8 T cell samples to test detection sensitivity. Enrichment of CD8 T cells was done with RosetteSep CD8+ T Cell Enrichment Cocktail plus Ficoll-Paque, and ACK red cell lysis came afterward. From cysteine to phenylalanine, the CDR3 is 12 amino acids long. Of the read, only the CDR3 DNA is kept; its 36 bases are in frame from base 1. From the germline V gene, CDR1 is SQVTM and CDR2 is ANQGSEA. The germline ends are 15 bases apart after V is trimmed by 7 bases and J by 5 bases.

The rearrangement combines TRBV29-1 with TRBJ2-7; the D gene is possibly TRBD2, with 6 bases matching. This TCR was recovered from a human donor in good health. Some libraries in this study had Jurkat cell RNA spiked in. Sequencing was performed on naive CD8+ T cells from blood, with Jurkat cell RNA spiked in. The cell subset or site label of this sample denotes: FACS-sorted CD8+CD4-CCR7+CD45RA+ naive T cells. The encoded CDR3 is CSAGGAVDEQYF. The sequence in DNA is TGCAGCGCTGGCGGGGCTGTAGACGAGCAGTACTTC.